What follows are 19 T cell receptor beta chains derived from one specimen sequenced in a study of blood T cells in healthy people across ages. Using a J-beta primer mix together with a sample-barcoded 5' primer, a second PCR was run for roughly 6 to 12 cycles. In TCRdb, the 5' RACE reads were re-called with MiXCR into one record per CDR3 protein. The data hold some 1.4 million distinct CDR3 sequences, with around 42% observed a single time. What was sequenced was blood. All receptors come from a woman aged 18-35 years in good health.

As for this clonotype: This may arise from a read error, as a much more abundant clone is one base away. The chain recombines TRBV12-3 or TRBV12-4 with TRBJ2-1, with 8 bases matching TRBD2. The tail of the sequence fits TRBJ2-7 better, so the J call may be wrong. The CDR3 has 15 amino acids. The CDR3 DNA reads TGTGCCAGCAGTGGCGGGGGGAGCTCCTACAATGAGCAGTACTTC. Translated: CASSGGGSSYNEQYF.

The chain uses TRBV18 and TRBJ2-5, with 7 positions matching TRBD1. Germline V gene lookup returns CDR1 KGHSH and CDR2 LQKENI. CDR3 length: 14 amino acids. The trim removed 4 bases at V and 1 base at J, leaving 3 bases unmatched. The CDR3 bases are TGTGCCAGCTCACGGGGACAGCCCCAAGAGACCCAGTACTTC. Translated, it gives CASSRGQPQETQYF.

The DNA of the CDR3 is TGTGCCAGCAGCTCCCTCGGGGGCGTGCGGGAGACCCAGTACTTC. Translating gives CASSSLGGVRETQYF. The genes are TRBV7-2 and TRBJ2-5; D is tentatively TRBD1 or TRBD2 (6 bases each). The V gene lost 4 bases and the J gene lost 5 bases, with 17 bases spanning the gap. The V gene's germline CDR1 is SGHTA and CDR2 FQGNSA. The CDR3 is 15 residues long.

This clonotype was recorded once. Possible read error: a much larger clone is one base away. This chain connects TRBV5-1 to TRBJ2-5, with D uncertain. Gene TRBJ2-1 matches the end of the DNA better, so the J call may be wrong. Germline CDR1 SGHRS, CDR2 YFSETQ. This CDR3 region has 16 residues. The CDR3 spells CASSLSPIGQQETQFF. The DNA of the CDR3 is TGCGCCAGCAGCTTGTCCCCGATCGGGCAGCAAGAGACCCAGTTCTTC.

The V gene is TRBV6-1, the J gene TRBJ2-2; 7 bases line up with TRBD2. The CDR3 is 15 residues long. Trimming cost V 2 bases and J 6 bases; bases outside gene matches: 6. Germline CDR1 MNHNS, CDR2 SASEGT. The CDR3 bases are TGTGCCAGCAGTGAAATGGGCGGGAGCCCCGGGGAGCTGTTTTTT. It translates to CASSEMGGSPGELFF.

The chain links TRBV21-1 to TRBJ2-5; TRBD2 is the table's D call, not checked against the DNA. TRBV21-1 represents a pseudogene. The CDR3 runs 18 residues. The CDR3 loop reads CASSTRPEDPGYFNGQYF. CDR3 sequence (DNA): TGTGCCAGCAGCACCCGCCCGGAAGACCCGGGTTATTTCAATGGGCAGTACTTC.

This clonotype was observed a handful of times. J is TRBJ2-7 and V is TRBV7-9; TRBD2 matches 13 bases. Germline CDR1 SEHNR, CDR2 FQNEAQ (reference sequence). The CDR3 sequence is 19 residues long. Germline trimming cut 4 bases from V and 7 bases from J; bases unmatched to any gene: 19. CDR3 coding DNA: TGTGCCAGCAGCTCGCTACCGGGACTAGCGGGGCAATACGGTTGGGAGCAGTACTTC. Protein product: CASSSLPGLAGQYGWEQYF.

This clonotype was seen at least ten times. The V gene is TRBV7-8, the J gene TRBJ2-7; 7 nucleotides align to TRBD2. V shed 2 bases and J 2 bases; nucleotides not matched to a gene: 9. Germline CDR1 reads SGHVS; CDR2 reads FQNEAQ. The CDR3 is made up of 16 amino acids. The chain's CDR3 is CASSLSARDYAYEQYF. DNA of the CDR3: TGTGCCAGCAGCTTATCGGCCCGGGACTATGCCTACGAGCAGTACTTC.

This clonotype occurred many times. Mismatch with germline at one junction end may stem from a read error. This chain joins TRBV28 and TRBJ2-5; D gene uncertain. CDR1 MDHEN and CDR2 SYDVKM come from the germline V gene. The CDR3 sequence is 12 residues long. As DNA, the CDR3 is TGCGCCAGCAGCTTAACGGAAGAGACCCAGTACTTC. Encoded protein: CASSLTEETQYF.

The chain has TRBV5-5 and TRBJ2-2, with D possibly matching TRBD1 (5 bases). Looked up from germline, CDR1 is SGHKS and CDR2 is YYEKEE (reference sequence). V gave up 0 bases and J gave up 4 bases, with 7 bases separating them. The CDR3 runs to 14 residues. CDR3 DNA sequence: TGTGCCAGCAGCTTGGCAGGGCCCACCGGGGAGCTGTTTTTT. Amino acids: CASSLAGPTGELFF.

The chain carries TRBV6-6 and TRBJ2-5, with D maybe TRBD2 (6 bases). V lost 2 bases, J lost 3 bases, and 16 bases lay in between. Germline CDR1 is MNHNY and CDR2 is SVGAGI (reference sequence). The CDR3 is 16 residues long. The CDR3 sequence: CASSYRSDGREETQYF. The CDR3 DNA reads TGTGCCAGCAGTTACCGCAGCGACGGGAGAGAAGAGACCCAGTACTTC.

V and J are TRBV20-1 and TRBJ1-1; 8 bases match TRBD1. The CDR3 is 14 amino acids. CDR1 DFQATT and CDR2 SNEGSKA come from the germline V gene (reference sequence). The V gene end was trimmed by 1 base and the J gene end by 6 bases; junction bases not matched to a gene: 7. The CDR3 protein is CSARGTGNSPEAFF. Written as DNA, the CDR3 is TGCAGTGCTAGAGGGACAGGGAATTCCCCTGAAGCTTTCTTT.

This rearrangement joins TRBV3-1 to TRBJ2-7; 14 positions match TRBD2. The V and J ends lost 3 bases and 8 bases, in that order; junction bases with no gene match: 12. The CDR3 length is 17 residues. The germline gives CDR1 LGHDT, CDR2 YNNKEL (reference sequence). The CDR3 coding sequence is TGTGCCAGCAGCCAGGATAGGACTAGCGGGAGGCACGTCAAGCAGTACTTC. Amino acid sequence: CASSQDRTSGRHVKQYF.

The rearrangement joins TRBV29-1 to TRBJ2-2; the D is unclear. Germline V lookup: CDR1 SQVTM, CDR2 ANQGSEA. This CDR3 is built from 15 residues. Trimming took off 7 bases at V and 0 bases at J, with 15 bases between the two ends. The CDR3 DNA reads TGCAGCGCGGCAAAGGCAGCCCCGAACACCGGGGAGCTGTTTTTT. This codes for CSAAKAAPNTGELFF.

The V gene is TRBV7-9, the J gene TRBJ2-7; 10 nucleotides match TRBD1. CDR1 and CDR2 (germline): SEHNR, FQNEAQ (reference sequence). This CDR3 is 16 amino acids long. J lost 7 bases, V lost 5 bases, and 14 bases had no gene match. This CDR3 is CASSPLSGTGVWEQYF. The CDR3, as DNA: TGTGCCAGCAGCCCATTGTCCGGGACAGGGGTCTGGGAGCAGTACTTC.

V usage is TRBV7-2 and J usage is TRBJ2-1; 8 bases agree with TRBD2. There are 18 residues in the CDR3. J lost 2 bases, V lost 0 bases, and 9 bases had no gene match. Looked up from germline, CDR1 is SGHTA and CDR2 is FQGNSA. As DNA, the CDR3 is TGTGCCAGCAGCTTAGCGGGAGCGGGAGCCGCGACCTACAATGAGCAGTTCTTC. This codes for CASSLAGAGAATYNEQFF.

The chain has TRBV12-3 or TRBV12-4 and TRBJ2-3; 9 bases align to TRBD2. This CDR3 contains 15 residues. The trim removed 5 bases at V and 6 bases at J, leaving 9 bases unmatched. As DNA, the CDR3 is TGTGCCAGCAGTATCCTCATAGCGGGAGCGGATACGCAGTATTTT. It translates to CASSILIAGADTQYF.

The V gene is TRBV7-9, the J gene TRBJ2-1; 7 nucleotides line up with TRBD2. Germline lookup yields CDR1 SEHNR and CDR2 FQNEAQ (reference sequence). The CDR3 is made up of 15 amino acids. V trimming: 4 bases; J trimming: 4 bases; junction bases outside the gene matches: 7. CDR3 DNA: TGTGCCAGCAGCTACCGGGACTACCCATACAATGAGCAGTTCTTC. Translated: CASSYRDYPYNEQFF.

The genes are TRBV2 and TRBJ2-7; 7 nucleotides agree with TRBD2. V dropped 8 bases and J dropped 4; count of bases not matched to a gene: 8. The germline gives CDR1 SNHLY, CDR2 FYNNEI. This CDR3 is 13 amino acids long. CDR3 sequence (DNA): TGTGCCAGCGATTTGGCGGGAGCTTACGAGCAGTACTTC. Translated: CASDLAGAYEQYF.